This TCR beta chain appears in the sequencing data of a study of blood T cells in healthy people across ages (dated by TCRdb to about 2015). Study-wide context: In model experiments, template switching captured roughly one uniquely barcoded TCR beta cDNA molecule for every two T cells. The study analyzed two additional independent replicas of 1 million unique cDNA reads from the same blood draw for two donors, one aged 18 to 29 and one aged 80 or older. Using deep sequencing normalized with unique cDNA molecular identifiers, the study measured how TCR beta repertoire diversity changes with age. Donors were grouped into four age groups: young (average roughly 15 years), middle-aged (approximately 41), aged (approximately 67) and long-lived (about 90).

To prepare the library, 5' RACE was applied. Sequencing was performed on an Illumina HiSeq 2500. A second PCR of 7 to 11 cycles was performed with a sample-barcoded 5' primer and a J-beta primer mix. A template-switch 5' adaptor carrying 12 random nucleotides introduced a unique molecular identifier onto each TCR beta cDNA molecule. At least 2.5 million CDR3-containing paired-end reads were obtained from each sample. The Mint cDNA synthesis kit, primed by a TRBC-specific oligonucleotide, was used to synthesize first-strand cDNA from all RNA. Following uracil-DNA glycosylase treatment, all cDNA underwent a first 18-cycle PCR with the universal primers M1SS and BC2_uni_R. The study's processing was this. For normalization, 1 million high-quality reads were randomly selected from each sample, with every read carrying a distinct molecular identifier. Reads sharing molecular identifiers were discarded rather than binned into consensus sequences. MiTCR, run with a Q25 quality threshold and the strictest error-elimination algorithm, handled CDR3 identification, clonotype clustering and error correction. A nonparametric unseen species model using Euler transformation provided a lower-bound estimate of total TCR beta diversity. TCRdb cleaned the public reads at Q25 with fastp, built clones with MiXCR and kept in-frame beta chains. Rows merge per CDR3 protein into single entries with the most common DNA and genes. V and J calls and clone size were set by TCRdb, not the authors. The sample table records about 760,000 distinct CDR3 sequences; 25% of these occur just once. The top ten clonotypes cover 8% to 10% of the sample.

Study-wide conclusions, independent of this receptor: The long-lived group showed more naive CD4+ T cells, fewer expanded clones and increased TCR diversity than the aged group, suggesting age selection. Total diversity estimates from one million sequenced T cells were considered lower bounds and underestimates. There was a strong correlation between observed TCR beta diversity and the percentage of naive T cells measured by flow cytometry. Since profiling was done on bulk unsorted PBMCs, naive and antigen-experienced compartments could not be conclusively compared. As age increased, observed TCR beta diversity per million T cells dropped in a roughly linear way, and a significant reduction was already evident by age 40. Donor CMV infection status was unknown, potentially confounding age-related changes in expanded clonotypes.

Systemically healthy Caucasian individuals from Russia, 39 in total and aged about 6 to 90 years, were included as donors. Roughly 11 milliliters of peripheral blood were drawn from each donor into EDTA-treated Vacutainer tubes. Ficoll-Paque density-gradient centrifugation was used to isolate PBMCs, with at least 7 million per sample. Total RNA, at least 5.5 micrograms per sample, was extracted from PBMCs with Trizol reagent. The percentages of naive CD45RAhigh/CD27high T cells were determined by flow cytometry on a PBMC aliquot from every donor. Comments on this clonotype: The antigen it recognizes is unknown. The record has no base qualities; no much larger clone is one base away.

V gives up 6 bases and J gives up 5 bases, and the segment between their germline ends measures 14 bases. From the germline V gene, CDR1 is SNHLY and CDR2 is FYNNEI. The CDR3 contains 14 residues, cysteine and phenylalanine counted. Solely the CDR3 DNA is kept, with 42 bases framed from the first base. These data are also associated with another study on T cells of mothers and their children. According to the second study: The donors were nine systemically healthy Caucasian individuals, made up of three mothers and their six children. cDNA synthesis consumed the entire amount of extracted RNA, loaded at around 1.5 ug RNA in each 15 ul reaction. In the second PCR, the M1S primer introduced both the sample barcodes and 2-4 random nucleotides. Each mother yielded over 9 million TCR beta CDR3 reads and each child roughly 3 million reads. Thymic selection similarly shapes TCR recombination output in related and unrelated pairs, with minor effect from inherited differences. Normalized repertoire overlap was always found to be slightly, but never significantly, higher in related mother-child pairs than in unrelated mother-child pairs. No persistent microchimeric T cell clones were detected, at a sensitivity of 90 to 100 clones per million clonotypes. To look for features that set related mother-child pairs apart from unrelated individuals, the researchers ran deep NGS to compare the TCR beta repertoires of mothers and children. Mothers averaged roughly 40 +/- 4 years of age and children averaged around 11 +/- 4 years. After adapter ligation was performed with NEBNext reagents, the libraries were sequenced on an Illumina HiSeq 2000 with 100+100 nt paired-end reads. Mother and child libraries were prepared a month apart and sequenced in separate runs to prevent cross-contamination. Each donor had between about 500,000 and 2,300,000 distinct TCR beta clonotypes identified. Naive TCR beta clonotypes were estimated from low-frequency clonotypes matched to each donor's FACS-determined naive share, without sorting.

Sequenced input: blood. Rearrangement joined TRBV2 to TRBJ2-4, with the D call perhaps TRBD1 or TRBD2, each one matching 7 bases. This sequence originates from a boy younger than 18 in good health. The CDR3: CASRGRDSQNIQYF. The nucleotides read TGTGCCAGCAGGGGGAGGGACAGCCAAAACATTCAGTACTTC.